The entry below gives a single T cell receptor beta chain sequence along with its context. This entry belongs to a study of blood T cell repertoires in COVID-19. Study-wide context: Collection of acute and convalescent COVID-19 samples took place in the United States, Italy and Spain.

Seattle researchers signed up patients amid active infection and tracked them longitudinally. Germline CDR1 and CDR2: MNHEY and SVGAGI. This CDR3 is 14 amino acids long. With 8 bases clipped from V and 0 bases from J, the junction kept 4 bases outside the gene matches. Sequencing used immunoSEQ multiplex PCR; TCRdb keeps in-frame clones, though not all of them. Of 60,000 to 65,000 clones in the sample, roughly 80% are singletons; the top ten hold 9.5% to 13%. The clonotype comes from a man in his forties or fifties with COVID-19, enrolled during active disease. The genes are TRBV6-5 and TRBJ2-7; TRBD2 aligns across 10 bases. The sequenced sample was peripheral blood. CDR3: CASSSGSHSYEQYF. CDR3 DNA sequence: TGTGCCAGCTCTAGCGGGAGTCACTCCTACGAGCAGTACTTC.